A selection of T cell receptor beta chains follows, all from one sample in a study of CD8 T cells in Susac syndrome. TCRdb processed the immunoSEQ multiplex PCR reads anew with MiXCR; each CDR3 protein has one entry. The sample consists of about 400,000 distinct CDR3 sequences, 75% to 90% of them appearing once. Sequencing used CD8+ T cells from PBMCs. The source of these receptors is a human donor with multiple sclerosis. The CDR3 runs from the conserved cysteine through the conserved F or W. A D gene is named only where the DNA matches it firmly.

TRBV6-5	TRBJ2-2	-	CASGQTNTGELFF	TGTGCCAGCGGGCAGACGAACACCGGGGAGCTGTTTTTT
TRBV28	TRBJ1-5	-	CASSFFGNSNQPQHF	TGTGCCAGCAGTTTTTTCGGAAATAGCAATCAGCCCCAGCATTTT
TRBV4-1	TRBJ2-5	TRBD1	CASSHVRGQQETQYF	TGCGCCAGCAGCCATGTCCGGGGACAGCAAGAGACCCAGTACTTC
TRBV7-9	TRBJ2-3	TRBD2	CASSSPTGAGGGDTQYF	TGTGCCAGCAGCTCACCCACCGGAGCGGGAGGAGGGGATACGCAGTATTTT
TRBV4-1	TRBJ1-1	-	CASSRVEALEAFF	TGCGCCAGCAGCCGCGTAGAAGCGCTCGAAGCTTTCTTT
TRBV11-2	TRBJ1-1	-	CASSLYGMNTEAFF	TGTGCCAGCAGCTTATATGGAATGAACACTGAAGCTTTCTTT
TRBV5-1	TRBJ2-1	-	CASSRDGTEQFF	TGCGCCAGCAGCCGCGACGGGACCGAGCAGTTCTTC
TRBV5-6	TRBJ1-4	-	CASSRARAPNEKLFF	TGTGCCAGCAGCCGCGCTCGGGCTCCGAATGAAAAACTGTTTTTT
TRBV7-9	TRBJ1-2	-	CASKKGWETGSYGYTF	TGTGCCAGCAAAAAAGGGTGGGAGACAGGCTCCTATGGCTACACCTTC
TRBV4-1	TRBJ1-1	TRBD1	CASSQGGQGPNTEAFF	TGCGCCAGCAGCCAGGGGGGACAGGGGCCGAACACTGAAGCTTTCTTT
TRBV5-4	TRBJ2-2	TRBD1	CASSTPDRGQAGELFF	TGTGCCAGCAGCACACCAGACAGGGGGCAGGCCGGGGAGCTGTTTTTT
TRBV2	TRBJ2-7	TRBD2	CARSSREGTYEQYF	TGTGCCAGATCCAGCCGGGAGGGTACCTACGAGCAGTACTTC
TRBV9	TRBJ1-1	-	CASSVGRGSTQNTEAFF	TGTGCCAGCAGCGTAGGGCGGGGGTCAACTCAGAACACTGAAGCTTTCTTT
TRBV13	TRBJ2-5	-	CASSPRPTFQETQYF	TGTGCCAGCAGCCCCCGACCGACTTTCCAAGAGACCCAGTACTTC
TRBV4-1	TRBJ1-2	-	CASSTYSGRELKIYGYTF	TGCGCCAGCAGCACCTACTCGGGGAGGGAGCTAAAGATCTATGGCTACACCTTC
TRBV4-1	TRBJ2-2	-	CASSQVILANTGELFF	TGCGCCAGCAGCCAAGTAATCCTCGCCAACACCGGGGAGCTGTTTTTT
TRBV2	TRBJ2-3	TRBD2	CANEGWTSGDTDTQYF	TGTGCCAATGAAGGATGGACTAGCGGGGACACAGATACGCAGTATTTT
TRBV13	TRBJ2-5	TRBD1	CASSTGGRGETQYF	TGTGCCAGCAGCACAGGGGGCCGAGGAGAGACCCAGTACTTC